The 30 T cell receptor beta chains below were found in one sample sequenced in a study of T cell clonotyping in hematopoietic cell transplantation. Clones were read by immunoSEQ multiplex PCR, and TCRdb kept only the in-frame ones, dropping some. This sample carries more than 12,000 clones, 94% of them seen once, and the ten largest clones take over 3.5%. Sequencing used PBMCs, obtained 30 days after allogeneic stem cell transplant. The receptors come from a male patient between 60 and 69 years old who had an allogeneic stem cell transplant from an unrelated donor, so the T cells may come from the graft donor. Some clones in this sample may be carry-over from other donors' samples.

V and J are TRBV7-2 and TRBJ2-4; a weak D match, TRBD2 (6 bases). Looked up from germline, CDR1 is SGHTA and CDR2 is FQGNSA. The germline V and J ends were trimmed by 5 bases and 5 bases, with 13 bases remaining between them. The CDR3 contains 14 residues. CDR3 loop: CASSPPSGENIQYF. As DNA, the CDR3 is TGTGCCAGCAGCCCCCCCTCGGGGGAAAACATTCAGTACTTC.

The chain has TRBV19 and TRBJ1-5, with a possible D match to TRBD1 (5 bases). V gave up 7 bases and J gave up 9 bases, with 13 bases separating them. Germline loops: CDR1 LNHDA, CDR2 SQIVND (reference sequence). This CDR3 region has 12 residues. The CDR3 DNA reads as TGTGCCAGTACCGCAACGGGGGGGCCCCAGCATTTT. Amino acids: CASTATGGPQHF.

V usage is TRBV7-9 and J usage is TRBJ2-7; perhaps TRBD2 as D (5 bases). The CDR3 runs to 14 residues. Germline V CDR1 and CDR2: SEHNR, FQNEAQ (reference sequence). Between the trimmed V and J ends, which lost 1 base and 0 bases, there was a span of 7 bases. Here the CDR3 DNA reads TGTGCCAGCAGCTTAGAAGGGAGCTCCTACGAGCAGTACTTC. It codes for CASSLEGSSYEQYF. Drawing the rest from reference TRBV7-9 and TRBJ2-7, the complete variable domain is DTGVSQNPRHKITKRGQNVTFRCDPISEHNRLYWYRQTLGQGPEFLTYFQNEAQLEKSRLLSDRFSAERPKGSFSTLEIQRTEQGDSAMYLCASSLEGSSYEQYFGPGTRLTVT.

The chain couples TRBV11-1 to TRBJ2-3, with 9 bases lining up with TRBD2. The CDR3 consists of 17 residues. Trimming took 5 bases from V and 1 from J; bases not matched to a gene: 10. CDR1 SGHAT and CDR2 FQDESV come from the germline V gene (reference sequence). The CDR3 sequence is CASSLLGSGSGTDTQYF. The CDR3 bases are TGTGCCAGCAGCCTATTGGGTAGCGGGAGTGGCACAGATACGCAGTATTTT.

This clone was picked up one time. This chain connects TRBV6-5 to TRBJ2-1, with D hard to call. V was shortened by 6 bases and J by 8 bases, with 11 bases between the two germline ends. The germline gives CDR1 MNHEY, CDR2 SVGAGI. The CDR3 spans 12 residues. The CDR3 sequence is CASSPNAYEQFF. The DNA of the CDR3 is TGTGCCAGCAGCCCTAATGCCTATGAGCAGTTCTTC.

This clone has just one count. The gene calls are TRBV6-1 and TRBJ2-2; D unresolved. CDR3 length: 14 amino acids. Between the trimmed V and J ends, which lost 4 bases and 4 bases, there was a span of 10 bases. The V gene's germline CDR1 is MNHNS and CDR2 SASEGT. The CDR3 DNA reads TGTGCCAGCAGTGGACTTATGGGCACCGGGGAGCTGTTTTTT. As protein: CASSGLMGTGELFF.

This clone was counted a single time. The V call is TRBV19, the J call TRBJ1-2; TRBD1 might be the D (5 bases). This CDR3 is 14 amino acids long. Per germline, CDR1 LNHDA and CDR2 SQIVND (reference sequence). Trimming took 6 bases from V and 3 from J, leaving 14 bases between them. CDR3: CASRSREGYYGYTF. CDR3 DNA: TGTGCCAGTAGGTCCAGGGAGGGATACTATGGCTACACCTTC.

The CDR3 DNA reads as TGCGCCAGCAGCTTGGATTCACAGGGACGCGGCTACACCTTC. Protein: CASSLDSQGRGYTF. The rearrangement links TRBV5-1 to TRBJ1-2, with D possibly TRBD1 on 6 matching bases. CDR1 and CDR2 (germline): SGHRS, YFSETQ. The CDR3 has 14 amino acids. V was trimmed by 0 bases and J by 8 bases, leaving 14 bases between them.

The chain combines TRBV19 with TRBJ1-5; 7 bases fit TRBD1. Germline lookup yields CDR1 LNHDA and CDR2 SQIVND (reference sequence). J was trimmed by 1 base and V by 5 bases; bases with no gene match: 5. This CDR3 is built from 15 residues. CDR3 residues: CASSGGTASNQPQHF. CDR3 bases: TGTGCCAGTAGTGGGGGGACAGCGAGCAATCAGCCCCAGCATTTT. Based on the CDR3 plus reference TRBV19 and TRBJ1-5, the full variable domain is DGGITQSPKYLFRKEGQNVTLSCEQNLNHDAMYWYRQDPGQGLRLIYYSQIVNDFQKGDIAEGYSVSREKKESFPLTVTSAQKNPTAFYLCASSGGTASNQPQHFGDGTRLSIL.

This clone has a single count. The chain links TRBV30 to TRBJ1-2; D unresolved. V dropped 4 bases and J dropped 0 bases, with 6 bases sitting between them. This CDR3 has 12 residues. CDR1 GTSNPN and CDR2 SVGIG come from the germline V gene (reference sequence). For the CDR3, the DNA is TGTGCCTGGATAACCCCTAACTATGGCTACACCTTC. This gives the protein CAWITPNYGYTF.

The chain combines TRBV12-5 with TRBJ1-3; perhaps TRBD1 as D (5 bases). CDR1 and CDR2 (germline): LGHNT, FRNRAP. The CDR3 is made up of 16 amino acids. Deletions cut 2 bases from V and 6 bases from J, with 17 bases between. The CDR3 DNA reads TGTGCTAGTGGTTTGCTACGAGGGCAGGGTAAAAACACCATATATTTT. Translation gives CASGLLRGQGKNTIYF.

This chain uses TRBV5-1 with TRBJ2-7; 9 bases match TRBD1. Germline V gene data show CDR1 as SGHRS and CDR2 as YFSETQ. The CDR3 totals 15 residues. The V segment lost 2 bases and the J segment 1 base; nucleotides outside the gene matches: 4. As DNA, the CDR3 is TGCGCCAGCAGCTTACTACAGGGGGCATCCTACGAGCAGTACTTC. The encoded protein is CASSLLQGASYEQYF.

The gene calls are TRBV29-1 and TRBJ1-2; D not certain. The CDR3 has 9 residues. The germline V gene has CDR1 SQVTM and CDR2 ANQGSEA. V was cut by 2 bases and J by 8 bases, with 3 bases left in between. The CDR3 DNA follows: TGCAGCGTTGAACTCGGCTACACCTTC. It yields the protein CSVELGYTF.

Comments on this clone: The junction does not match germline at one end; this may be a read error. The CDR3 reads CASSFKQGAQETQYF. The DNA of the CDR3 is TGTGCTAGCAGCTTCAAACAGGGGGCTCAAGAGACCCAGTACTTC. The genes are TRBV7-7 and TRBJ2-5, with 9 bases matching TRBD1. The CDR3 loop spans 15 amino acids. Germline assignment: CDR1 SSHAT and CDR2 FNYEAQ (reference sequence).

V usage is TRBV6-4 and J usage is TRBJ2-6; D not resolved. This CDR3 is 14 amino acids long. The ends were cut back, 3 bases at V and 0 bases at J, with 3 bases in the middle. The germline CDR1 and CDR2 sequences are MRHNA and SNTAGT. The CDR3 DNA reads TGTGCCAGCAGTGAGAGCTCTGGGGCCAACGTCCTGACTTTC. It codes for CASSESSGANVLTF.

The chain combines TRBV6-5 with TRBJ1-2, with no clear D. This CDR3 spans 14 amino acids. Looked up from germline, CDR1 is MNHEY and CDR2 is SVGAGI. Trimming left V 2 bases short and J 2 bases short, with 9 bases between. The CDR3 DNA reads as TGTGCCAGCAGTTACGGTCTGAGGAACTATGGCTACACCTTC. This encodes CASSYGLRNYGYTF.

This chain links TRBV19 with TRBJ1-5; 7 nucleotides match TRBD1. Germline CDR1 reads LNHDA; CDR2 reads SQIVND (reference sequence). The CDR3 is 13 amino acids. After removal of 5 bases from V and 7 bases from J, the junction contained 5 bases not matched to a gene. The CDR3 is CASSGDREQPQHF. The CDR3 DNA sequence: TGTGCCAGTAGTGGAGACAGGGAGCAGCCCCAGCATTTT.

The chain combines TRBV10-2 with TRBJ1-1; 7 bases fit TRBD1. Germline-derived CDR1 and CDR2 are WSHSY and SAAADI. V was pared by 8 bases and J by 4 bases, with 4 bases of the junction left unmatched. The length of the CDR3 is 12 residues. For the CDR3, the DNA is TGCGCCAGCTCAGGGGGGAGCACTGAAGCTTTCTTT. Translated: CASSGGSTEAFF.

The chain carries TRBV30 and TRBJ2-7; the match to TRBD2 covers 8 bases. The CDR3 has 14 amino acids. J was trimmed by 5 bases and V by 0 bases; bases with no gene match: 6. Germline V gene lookup returns CDR1 GTSNPN and CDR2 SVGIG (reference sequence). The CDR3 bases are TGTGCCTGGAGTGTACCGGGAGGGGAGAACGAGCAGTACTTC. It yields the protein CAWSVPGGENEQYF.

CDR3 protein: CASGVGGGLGNQPQHF. As DNA, the CDR3 is TGTGCCAGTGGCGTTGGGGGAGGGCTGGGCAATCAGCCCCAGCATTTT. The chain couples TRBV19 to TRBJ1-5, with a tentative D call TRBD1 (5 bases). This CDR3 is 16 amino acids long. The V end was cut by 8 bases, the J end by 2 bases, with 19 bases between. Germline CDR1 and CDR2: LNHDA and SQIVND (reference sequence).

The V and J genes are TRBV5-1 and TRBJ1-1, with D unclear. The CDR3 length is 15 residues. The V end was cut by 4 bases, the J end by 1 base, with 14 bases between. CDR1 is SGHRS and CDR2 is YFSETQ in the germline V gene. CDR3 bases: TGCGCCAGCAGCCCAAGTGGGTATCCGAACACTGAAGCTTTCTTT. Its protein is CASSPSGYPNTEAFF.

The chain joins TRBV11-2 to TRBJ2-2; 7 bases align to TRBD2. V was pared by 1 base and J by 1 base, with 3 bases of the junction left unmatched. Germline values: CDR1 SGHAT, CDR2 FQNNGV. The CDR3 extends over 16 amino acids. The CDR3 DNA reads TGTGCCAGCAGCTTAGGCGCTAGCGGGAACACCGGGGAGCTGTTTTTT. Amino acids: CASSLGASGNTGELFF.

This sequence joins TRBV6-5 and TRBJ1-2; D may be TRBD1 (6 bases). The CDR3 sequence is 15 residues long. V was pared by 8 bases and J by 0 bases, with 16 bases between. Germline V gives CDR1 MNHEY, CDR2 SVGAGI. The CDR3 nucleotides are TGTGCCAGCTTCGGGGGGGCAGCGACTAACTATGGCTACACCTTC. Protein: CASFGGAATNYGYTF.

The CDR3 here is CASSRQGGSTEAFF. CDR3 DNA: TGTGCCAGCAGCAGACAGGGGGGGAGTACTGAAGCTTTCTTT. This chain joins TRBV7-3 and TRBJ1-1; 9 bases match TRBD1. This CDR3 comprises 14 residues. From germline, CDR1 is SGHTA and CDR2 FQGTGA. V lost 5 bases, J lost 5 bases, and 6 bases stayed unmatched.

This clone was counted a single time. V gene TRBV9 combines with J gene TRBJ1-5; D may be TRBD1 (5 bases). This CDR3 is 15 amino acids long. The germline CDR1 and CDR2 sequences are SGDLS and YYNGEE. The V and J ends lost 4 bases and 4 bases respectively, with 15 bases between them. This chain's CDR3 is CASSPLGGENQPQHF. DNA for the CDR3: TGTGCCAGCAGCCCACTTGGGGGGGAGAATCAGCCCCAGCATTTT. Complete variable domain (other parts from reference TRBV9 and TRBJ1-5): DSGVTQTPKHLITATGQRVTLRCSPRSGDLSVYWYQQSLDQGLQFLIQYYNGEERAKGNILERFSAQQFPDLHSELNLSSLELGDSALYFCASSPLGGENQPQHFGDGTRLSIL.

The V and J genes are TRBV7-2 and TRBJ1-2, with 10 bases matching TRBD1. The V gene's germline CDR1 is SGHTA and CDR2 FQGNSA. CDR3 length: 13 residues. The V gene end was trimmed by 4 bases and the J gene end by 8 bases; junction bases not matched to a gene: 4. This CDR3 reads CASSSGTGDGYTF. DNA for the CDR3: TGTGCCAGCAGCTCAGGGACAGGGGACGGCTACACCTTC.

This clone was seen just once. The chain joins TRBV5-4 to TRBJ1-4, with D possibly TRBD1 on 6 matching bases. In germline, CDR1 is SGHNT, CDR2 YYREEE (reference sequence). The V and J ends lost 4 bases and 8 bases respectively, with 15 bases between them. The CDR3 has 14 amino acids. DNA for the CDR3: TGTGCCAGCAGCCAAGGGGGGGCGGGGGAAAAACTGTTTTTT. Translated: CASSQGGAGEKLFF.

V and J are TRBV15 and TRBJ1-2; D is possibly TRBD1 (6 bases). This CDR3 has 15 amino acids. V lost 5 bases, J lost 7 bases, and 20 bases lay in between. Per the germline V gene, CDR1 is LNHNV and CDR2 is YYDKDF (reference sequence). The DNA of the CDR3 is TGTGCCACCAGCGGTTCGGGACATAGTTTTGGTGGCTACACCTTC. This translates into CATSGSGHSFGGYTF.

The genes are TRBV5-1 and TRBJ1-2, with D tentatively TRBD1 (5 bases). Germline V gene lookup returns CDR1 SGHRS and CDR2 YFSETQ. V shed 0 bases and J shed 8 bases, with 11 bases lying between them. The CDR3 totals 13 residues. The CDR3 sequence: CASSLEQGAGYTF. The CDR3, as DNA: TGCGCCAGCAGCTTGGAGCAGGGAGCCGGCTACACCTTC.

The gene calls are TRBV18 and TRBJ2-7; D gene ambiguous. Germline CDR1 reads KGHSH; CDR2 reads LQKENI. The germline V and J ends were trimmed by 2 bases and 2 bases, with 10 bases remaining between them. The CDR3 has 14 residues. The CDR3 nucleotides are TGTGCCAGCTCACCAGTGGCTGCGACCTACGAGCAGTACTTC. As protein: CASSPVAATYEQYF. The variable domain in full, completed from reference TRBV18 and TRBJ2-7, reads NAGVMQNPRHLVRRRGQEARLRCSPMKGHSHVYWYRQLPEEGLKFMVYLQKENIIDESGMPKERFSAEFPKEGPSILRIQQVVRGDSAAYFCASSPVAATYEQYFGPGTRLTVT.